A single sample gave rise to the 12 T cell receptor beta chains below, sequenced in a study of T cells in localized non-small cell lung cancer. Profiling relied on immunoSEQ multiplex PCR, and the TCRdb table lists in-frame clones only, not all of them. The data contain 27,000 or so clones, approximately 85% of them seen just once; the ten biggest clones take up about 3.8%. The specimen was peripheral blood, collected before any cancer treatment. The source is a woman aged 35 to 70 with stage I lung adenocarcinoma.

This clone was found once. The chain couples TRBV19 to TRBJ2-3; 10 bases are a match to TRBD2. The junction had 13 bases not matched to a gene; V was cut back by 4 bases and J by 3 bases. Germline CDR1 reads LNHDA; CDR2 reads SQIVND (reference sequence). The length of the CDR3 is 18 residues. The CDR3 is CASSTRTYSGGMTDTQYF. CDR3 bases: TGTGCCAGTAGTACCCGAACCTATAGCGGGGGGATGACAGATACGCAGTATTTT.

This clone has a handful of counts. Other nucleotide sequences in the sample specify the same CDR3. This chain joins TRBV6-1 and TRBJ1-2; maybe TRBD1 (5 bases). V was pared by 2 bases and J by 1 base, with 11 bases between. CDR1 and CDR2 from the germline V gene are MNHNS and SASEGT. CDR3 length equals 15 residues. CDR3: CASSESAGGNYGYTF. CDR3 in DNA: TGTGCCAGCAGTGAAAGCGCTGGGGGTAACTATGGCTACACCTTC.

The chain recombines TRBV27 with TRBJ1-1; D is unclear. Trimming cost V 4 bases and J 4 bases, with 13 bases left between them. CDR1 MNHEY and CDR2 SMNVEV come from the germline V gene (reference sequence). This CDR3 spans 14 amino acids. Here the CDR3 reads CASSSRPVGTEAFF. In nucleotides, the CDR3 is TGTGCCAGCAGTTCGCGTCCCGTAGGCACTGAAGCTTTCTTT.

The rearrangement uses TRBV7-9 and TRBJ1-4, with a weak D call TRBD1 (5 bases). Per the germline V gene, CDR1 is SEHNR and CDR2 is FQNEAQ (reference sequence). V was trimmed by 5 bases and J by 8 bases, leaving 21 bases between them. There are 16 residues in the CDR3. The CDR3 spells CASSTYSGTYAEKLFF. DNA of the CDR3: TGTGCCAGCAGCACCTATTCAGGGACGTACGCAGAAAAACTGTTTTTT.

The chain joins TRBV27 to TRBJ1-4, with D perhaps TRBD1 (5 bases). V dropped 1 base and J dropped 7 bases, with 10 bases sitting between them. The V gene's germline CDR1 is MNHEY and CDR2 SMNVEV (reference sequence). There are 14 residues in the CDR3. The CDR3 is CASSLWGNGEKLFF. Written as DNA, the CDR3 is TGTGCCAGCAGTTTATGGGGGAACGGTGAAAAACTGTTTTTT.

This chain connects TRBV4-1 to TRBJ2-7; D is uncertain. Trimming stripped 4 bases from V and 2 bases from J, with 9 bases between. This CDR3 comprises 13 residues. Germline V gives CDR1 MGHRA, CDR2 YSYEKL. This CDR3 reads CASSRTPTYEQYF. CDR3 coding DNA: TGCGCCAGCAGCCGAACACCTACCTACGAGCAGTACTTC.

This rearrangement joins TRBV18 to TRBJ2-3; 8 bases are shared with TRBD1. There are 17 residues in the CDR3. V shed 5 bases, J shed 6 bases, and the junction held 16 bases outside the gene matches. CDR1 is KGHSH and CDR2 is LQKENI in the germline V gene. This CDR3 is CASSTEGRGTGLDTQYF. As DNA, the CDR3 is TGTGCCAGCTCAACAGAGGGACGCGGGACAGGCCTTGATACGCAGTATTTT.

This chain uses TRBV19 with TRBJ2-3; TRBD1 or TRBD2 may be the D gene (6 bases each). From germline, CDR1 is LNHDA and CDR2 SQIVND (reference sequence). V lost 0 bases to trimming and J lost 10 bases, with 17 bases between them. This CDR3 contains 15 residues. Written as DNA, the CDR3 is TGTGCCAGTAGTATAGACGGGGGCCCCGGGGGCTCGCAGTATTTT. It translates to CASSIDGGPGGSQYF.

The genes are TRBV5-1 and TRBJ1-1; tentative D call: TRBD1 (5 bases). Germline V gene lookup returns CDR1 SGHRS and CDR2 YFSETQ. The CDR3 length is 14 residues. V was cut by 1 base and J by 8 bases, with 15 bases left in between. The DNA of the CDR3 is TGCGCCAGCAGCTTGTTCGGGGGTCCCAGCGAAGCTTTCTTT. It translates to CASSLFGGPSEAFF.

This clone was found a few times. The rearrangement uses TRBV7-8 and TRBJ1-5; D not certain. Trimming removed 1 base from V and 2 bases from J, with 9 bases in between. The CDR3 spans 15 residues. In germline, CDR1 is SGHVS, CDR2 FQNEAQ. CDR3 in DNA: TGTGCCAGCAGCTTAGATGGTCGGGGCAATCAGCCCCAGCATTTT. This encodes CASSLDGRGNQPQHF. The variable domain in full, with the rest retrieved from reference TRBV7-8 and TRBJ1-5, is GAGVSQSPRYKVAKRGQDVALRCDPISGHVSLFWYQQALGQGPEFLTYFQNEAQLDKSGLPSDRFFAERPEGSVSTLKIQRTQQEDSAVYLCASSLDGRGNQPQHFGDGTRLSIL.

CDR3 nucleotides: TGTGCCAGCAGCTCCAGGACAGGGGAGAGCACAGATACGCAGTATTTT. Amino acid sequence: CASSSRTGESTDTQYF. The chain couples TRBV11-3 to TRBJ2-3; TRBD1 matches at 9 bases. J lost 0 bases, V lost 4 bases, and 5 bases had no gene match. This CDR3 comprises 16 residues. The germline V gene encodes CDR1 SGHNT and CDR2 YENEEA.

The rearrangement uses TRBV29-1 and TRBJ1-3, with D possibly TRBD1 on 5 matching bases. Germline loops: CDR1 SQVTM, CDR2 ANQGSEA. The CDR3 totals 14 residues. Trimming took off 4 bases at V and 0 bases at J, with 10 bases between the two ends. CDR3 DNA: TGCAGCGTTGGAATTGGGGCCTCTGGAAACACCATATATTTT. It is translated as CSVGIGASGNTIYF. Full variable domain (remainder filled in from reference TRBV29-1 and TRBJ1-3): SAVISQKPSRDICQRGTSLTIQCQVDSQVTMMFWYRQQPGQSLTLIATANQGSEATYESGFVIDKFPISRPNLTFSTLTVSNMSPEDSSIYLCSVGIGASGNTIYFGEGSWLTVV.